This TCR beta chain was captured by sequencing in a study of CD8+ T cells in alopecia areata (dated by TCRdb to the late 2010s). Some background on the complete study: Treated patients were enrolled in an open-label pilot trial of oral tofacitinib at 5 to 10 mg twice daily for moderate-to-severe alopecia areata. For the treated patients, the SALT score, which quantifies what percentage of scalp surface area is affected, served as the measure of disease severity. Patients stayed on tofacitinib for 6 to 18 months and then had 6 months of follow-up off drug so that delayed response and recurrence could be assessed. The RNA source kit depended on sample type: the PAXgene miRNA kit for fixed scalp, the miRNeasy kit for PBMCs, and the RNeasy kit for mouse skin. TCRbeta CDR3 regions were amplified by immunoSEQ multiplex PCR using 35 Vbeta forward and 13 Jbeta reverse primers. Clonality in the scalp was compared among normal scalp (n=4), patchy alopecia areata scalp (n=8), and alopecia totalis/universalis scalp (n=8). Scalp tissue and sorted CD4+ and CD8+ peripheral blood T cells from patchy and totalis/universalis alopecia areata patients and from healthy controls were covered by human TCRbeta sequencing. Biopsies were taken from tofacitinib-treated patients at baseline and at 4 and 24 weeks of treatment, and a later scalp biopsy was taken in several of the tofacitinib-treated patients. In both human patients and the C3H/HeJ mouse model, the study applied high-throughput TCRbeta sequencing to look at T cell clonal expansion in alopecia areata. Beyond this particular receptor, the publication reports: Lesional scalp, especially in alopecia totalis/universalis, showed higher clonality and more expanded CD8+ clones than normal scalp, suggesting antigenic drive. Because the treated cohort was small and had only one nonresponder, larger studies are needed to examine links between baseline CD8+ expansion and response. Scalp clonality and the number of expanded CD8+ clones among the top 100 scalp clones were significantly decreased by tofacitinib. Scalp TCR repertoire analysis is complicated because resident alphabeta T cells in normal human skin are also sequenced, whereas mouse skin is dominated by gammadelta T cells. Shared TCR sequences between patients were less evident than in mice, which may be partly attributable to HLA diversity in the patient population. Many expanded lesional clones were found to persist in scalp and blood during tofacitinib treatment, and relapse after treatment cessation may be partly explained by this persistence.

To prepare the library, the immunoSEQ multiplex PCR assay was applied. To provide template for TCR sequencing, every sample had RNA extracted and reverse transcribed into cDNA. SuperScript III was used for first-strand cDNA synthesis, primed with a 2:1 mix of oligo-dT and random hexamers. Amplification bias was assessed with a synthetic immune receptor repertoire, and residual bias was removed computationally. As for the original processing: Raw reads were preprocessed to remove errors, and CDR3 was defined according to IMGT conventions as the region from the conserved cysteine to phenylalanine. Clonality was calculated as 1 minus Shannon entropy normalized by log2 of the number of productive unique TCRs. CD4 or CD8 identity of scalp clones was inferred by cross-referencing scalp TCRbeta sequences with sorted blood CD4 and CD8 repertoires. The source is immuneACCESS, and TCRdb retained only in-frame sequences with V and J called. Part of the clones is not carried over; for the studies checked, unresolved V genes explain less than half of this, and the remainder is unexplained. V and J calls and clone size are given by that table; D and trimming were obtained from the DNA. A total of under 350,000 clones appear in this sample, 58% of them only once. Clones ranked in the top ten supply more than 1.5% of the sample.

Spanning cysteine to phenylalanine, the CDR3 consists of 14 amino acids. The entry retains the CDR3 DNA only, 42 bases that are in frame from base 1. The germline V gene supplies CDR1 SGHTA and CDR2 FQGNSA. V loses 5 bases of germline sequence and J loses 1 base, and the interval between the two ends is 12 bases. Worth noting for this clone: Its recognized antigen is unknown. One base away there is no much larger clone; base qualities are not given.

The sample's time point label, in plain terms: less than 30 weeks on oral tofacitinib. The sample's treatment or condition label, in plain terms: oral pan-JAK inhibitor, 5-10 mg twice daily. Lesional scalp punch biopsies and peripheral blood were obtained from alopecia areata patients. After PBMCs were isolated by density centrifugation and stained for CD3, CD4 and CD8, a FACSAria was used to sort CD4+ and CD8+ T cells. The TCR was taken from a human donor with alopecia areata. In this chain, TRBV7-2 is recombined with TRBJ2-7, and the D gene may be TRBD2, 6 bases matching. Sample: CD4+ T cells sorted from blood, taken at week 24, from a patient treated with tofacitinib. The bases are TGTGCCAGCAGCCCGACAGCGGGTTCCTACGAGCAGTACTTC. Its translation is CASSPTAGSYEQYF.